The following is a T cell receptor beta chain sequence with its context. No antigen is known for it. V lost 0 bases and J 7 bases, leaving 13 bases between the germline ends. The CDR3 has 14 residues. CDR1 is SGDLS and CDR2 is YYNGEE in the germline V gene. TCRdb's table, derived via immunoSEQ multiplex PCR, lists solely in-frame clones and lacks some. The sample includes roughly 100,000 clones, roughly 87% of them seen just once. The data belong to a study of graft-versus-host responses after intestinal transplantation. Across the study: The recipients all started with anti-thymocyte globulin induction and then took tacrolimus and steroids for approximately 3 years.

Whole-study results and caveats: In recipient marrow, GvH clones were found, and some appeared first in ileum or blood. Peak levels of circulating GvH clones tracked with early post-transplant HvG declines.

This chain connects TRBV9 to TRBJ1-2; D uncertain. The source is a human donor who received an intestinal transplant. Sequenced material: unstimulated CD4+ T cells sorted from spleen or lymph node cells, taken before intestinal transplant. CDR3 protein: CASSVDPLASGYTF. The CDR3 DNA reads TGTGCCAGCAGCGTAGACCCTCTTGCGTCTGGCTACACCTTC.